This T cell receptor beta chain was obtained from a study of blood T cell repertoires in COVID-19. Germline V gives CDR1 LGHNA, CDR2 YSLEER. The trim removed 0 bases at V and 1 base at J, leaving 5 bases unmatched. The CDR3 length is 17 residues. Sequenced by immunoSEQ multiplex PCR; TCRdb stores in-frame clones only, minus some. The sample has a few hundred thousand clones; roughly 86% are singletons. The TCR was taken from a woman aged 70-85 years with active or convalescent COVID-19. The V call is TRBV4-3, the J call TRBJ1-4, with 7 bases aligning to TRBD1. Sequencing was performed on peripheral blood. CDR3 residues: CASSQDRGFGTNEKLFF. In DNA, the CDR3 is TGCGCCAGCAGCCAAGACAGGGGGTTTGGAACTAATGAAAAACTGTTTTTT.